The next 30 T cell receptor beta chains were all read from a single sample in a study of CXCR3-negative and CXCR3-positive naive CD8 T cells. Study conclusions and caveats: CXCR3-positive naive cells carried more hydrophobic TRB CDR3s than CXCR3-negative naive cells did.

No antigen has been assigned to these receptors. UMI-labeled TRB cDNA libraries were prepared by 5' RACE. TCRdb re-called the 5' RACE reads and shows each CDR3 protein once, DNA omitted. There are approximately 65,000 distinct CDR3 sequences in the sample, with just over 0.7% held by the top ten. Sequenced input: naive CXCR3+ CD8+ T cells from blood. This sample's subset: CD45RO-CCR7+CD27+CD95- naive CD8+ T cells expressing CXCR3 (TNR3+). All receptors come from a human donor in good health. Some clones in this sample may be carry-over from other donors' samples.

V usage is TRBV28 and J usage is TRBJ2-1; TCRdb selects TRBD2, and the lack of DNA leaves this call unchecked. This CDR3 comprises 16 residues. Germline CDR1 and CDR2: MDHEN and SYDVKM. CDR3 in amino acids: CASSRAGRRVQDEQFF. Complete variable domain (other parts from reference TRBV28 and TRBJ2-1): DVKVTQSSRYLVKRTGEKVFLECVQDMDHENMFWYRQDPGLGLRLIYFSYDVKMKEKGDIPEGYSVSREKKERFSLILESASTNQTSMYLCASSRAGRRVQDEQFFGPGTRLTVL.

V is TRBV7-8 and J is TRBJ2-7; the D gene TCRdb calls, TRBD1, cannot be checked with no DNA. CDR3 length: 13 amino acids. The germline V gene encodes CDR1 SGHVS and CDR2 FQNEAQ. The CDR3 region is CASSYGQNYEQYF. The whole variable domain, filled in from reference TRBV7-8 and TRBJ2-7, reads GAGVSQSPRYKVAKRGQDVALRCDPISGHVSLFWYQQALGQGPEFLTYFQNEAQLDKSGLPSDRFFAERPEGSVSTLKIQRTQQEDSAVYLCASSYGQNYEQYFGPGTRLTVT.

V is TRBV28 and J is TRBJ2-7. Germline CDR1 and CDR2: MDHEN and SYDVKM. The CDR3 spans 14 residues. CDR3 protein: CASSLTPSSYEQYF.

The genes are TRBV7-9 and TRBJ1-1. The germline gives CDR1 SEHNR, CDR2 FQNEAQ (reference sequence). CDR3 length equals 13 residues. The CDR3: CASSETWNTEAFF.

V is TRBV7-9 and J is TRBJ2-7; TCRdb calls TRBD1, which cannot be checked without DNA. Germline V gene lookup returns CDR1 SEHNR and CDR2 FQNEAQ (reference sequence). The CDR3 consists of 15 residues. The CDR3 sequence: CASSHGAGGTYEQYF.

The chain carries TRBV29-1 and TRBJ2-1; the D call from TCRdb, TRBD1, cannot be confirmed without DNA. From germline, CDR1 is SQVTM and CDR2 ANQGSEA. This CDR3 is built from 12 residues. The CDR3: CSAGQGVNEQFF.

The CDR3 reads CASSSQGAQIYGYTF. V is TRBV28 and J is TRBJ1-2; TCRdb selects TRBD1, and the lack of DNA leaves this call unchecked. Germline V gene data show CDR1 as MDHEN and CDR2 as SYDVKM. The length of the CDR3 is 15 residues.

This chain joins TRBV11-1 and TRBJ2-6; absent DNA, TCRdb's TRBD2 call cannot be checked. The CDR3 runs 17 residues. Germline V gene data show CDR1 as SGHAT and CDR2 as FQDESV (reference sequence). CDR3 sequence: CASSFIGLHSGANVLTF.

CDR3 amino acids: CSVQGLATLYEQYF. The gene calls are TRBV29-1 and TRBJ2-7; the D call from TCRdb, TRBD2, cannot be confirmed without DNA. CDR3 size: 14 residues. Germline V lookup: CDR1 SQVTM, CDR2 ANQGSEA.

The chain joins TRBV29-1 to TRBJ2-7. Per germline, CDR1 SQVTM and CDR2 ANQGSEA. The CDR3 is 12 residues long. CDR3 in amino acids: CSVLGWDREQYF.

V gene TRBV5-1 combines with J gene TRBJ1-1; as DNA is missing, the TRBD1 call by TCRdb cannot be tested. Germline loops: CDR1 SGHRS, CDR2 YFSETQ. The length of the CDR3 is 16 residues. CDR3 protein: CASIPGQGWWDTEAFF.

The J gene is TRBJ1-1, the V gene TRBV7-3. From germline, CDR1 is SGHTA and CDR2 FQGTGA. This CDR3 has 13 amino acids. CDR3 sequence: CASSFGASTEAFF.

The genes are TRBV15 and TRBJ1-2; the D call from TCRdb, TRBD1, cannot be confirmed without DNA. Germline loops: CDR1 LNHNV, CDR2 YYDKDF (reference sequence). CDR3 length: 12 amino acids. The CDR3: CATSKGDYGYTF.

The chain joins TRBV23-1 to TRBJ1-2; TCRdb lists TRBD1, though no DNA is available to test this call. TRBV23-1 is treated as an ORF (open reading frame) with a function not yet certain. The CDR3 covers 15 residues. Here the CDR3 reads CATLSRQGVQDGYTF.

The chain employs TRBV7-2 and TRBJ1-5; TCRdb gives TRBD1 as the D gene, but with no DNA this cannot be confirmed. Looked up from germline, CDR1 is SGHTA and CDR2 is FQGNSA. This CDR3 contains 14 residues. The CDR3: CASSLAGANQPQHF.

This rearrangement joins TRBV7-9 to TRBJ2-3; with no DNA, the TCRdb D assignment of TRBD2 cannot be verified. This CDR3 has 14 residues. CDR1 and CDR2 (germline): SEHNR, FQNEAQ (reference sequence). The CDR3 loop is CASSPARGTDTQYF.

The chain couples TRBV11-3 to TRBJ2-5; TCRdb outputs TRBD1, but without DNA this stays unchecked. This CDR3 contains 18 residues. Germline CDR1 reads SGHNT; CDR2 reads YENEEA. CDR3 protein: CASSLGSAKPGPQETQYF.

The rearrangement links TRBV6-5 to TRBJ1-2; no DNA is available, so the TRBD1 call from TCRdb remains unchecked. The CDR3 covers 16 residues. CDR1 and CDR2 from the germline V gene are MNHEY and SVGAGI. CDR3: CASSYHRQEVNYGYTF.

The rearrangement uses TRBV5-5 and TRBJ2-5; lacking DNA, the TRBD1 call made by TCRdb goes unchecked. The length of the CDR3 is 12 residues. Germline V gene data show CDR1 as SGHKS and CDR2 as YYEKEE (reference sequence). CDR3 amino acids: CASWDMQETQYF. The complete variable domain, with remaining parts taken from reference TRBV5-5 and TRBJ2-5, reads DAGVTQSPTHLIKTRGQQVTLRCSPISGHKSVSWYQQVLGQGPQFIFQYYEKEERGRGNFPDRFSARQFPNYSSELNVNALLLGDSALYLCASWDMQETQYFGPGTRLLVL.

V usage is TRBV4-3 and J usage is TRBJ2-2; TCRdb gives TRBD2 as the D gene, but with no DNA this cannot be confirmed. This CDR3 has 15 residues. Germline loops: CDR1 LGHNA, CDR2 YSLEER. The CDR3 region is CASSQDASGTGELFF.

This chain links TRBV7-8 with TRBJ2-7; TCRdb calls TRBD1, which cannot be checked without DNA. The CDR3 totals 11 residues. The germline CDR1 and CDR2 sequences are SGHVS and FQNEAQ. CDR3 residues: CASSLTGEQYF.

The J gene is TRBJ2-2, the V gene TRBV28; the TCRdb D gene call, TRBD1, has no DNA to confirm it. The CDR3 covers 17 residues. CDR1 and CDR2 (germline): MDHEN, SYDVKM. CDR3 loop: CASSLPSGDFSSGELFF.

The chain has TRBV6-6 and TRBJ1-1. The CDR3 consists of 17 residues. From germline, CDR1 is MNHNY and CDR2 SVGAGI (reference sequence). CDR3 region: CASKRQESALWNTEAFF.

J is TRBJ2-1 and V is TRBV29-1; the D call of TRBD2 rests on TCRdb alone, since no DNA is present to check it. The CDR3 is 12 amino acids. The germline gives CDR1 SQVTM, CDR2 ANQGSEA. CDR3 in amino acids: CSVDIGPHEQFF.

V and J are TRBV11-3 and TRBJ2-1; TCRdb reports TRBD1, a call that lacks DNA to check it against. From germline, CDR1 is SGHNT and CDR2 YENEEA. The length of the CDR3 is 15 residues. The CDR3 is CASSARAGYSNEQFF.

The chain has TRBV23-1 and TRBJ2-7; TCRdb's D call, TRBD2, is unchecked because there is no DNA. TRBV23-1 is an ORF for which the function is uncertain. CDR3 length: 15 residues. The CDR3 reads CASSPDSAGSYEQYF.

V and J are TRBV19 and TRBJ2-7. CDR1 and CDR2 (germline): LNHDA, SQIVND (reference sequence). CDR3 size: 14 residues. CDR3: CASSITGGSYEQYF. The whole variable domain, filled in from reference TRBV19 and TRBJ2-7, reads DGGITQSPKYLFRKEGQNVTLSCEQNLNHDAMYWYRQDPGQGLRLIYYSQIVNDFQKGDIAEGYSVSREKKESFPLTVTSAQKNPTAFYLCASSITGGSYEQYFGPGTRLTVT.

The rearrangement links TRBV6-2 or TRBV6-3 to TRBJ1-5; TCRdb gives TRBD1 as the D gene, but with no DNA this cannot be confirmed. Germline lookup yields CDR1 MNHEY and CDR2 SVGEGT. CDR3 length: 16 amino acids. The CDR3 spells CASSSAAVGADQPQHF.

This sequence joins TRBV29-1 and TRBJ2-7; the TRBD2 assignment by TCRdb is unverifiable without DNA. The CDR3 contains 15 residues. Germline V gene sequence: CDR1 SQVTM, CDR2 ANQGSEA. CDR3 amino acids: CSVEDRTSVSYEQYF.

CDR3 region: CASSQAGEKLFF. The chain uses TRBV7-9 and TRBJ1-4. The CDR3 runs to 12 residues. Per the germline V gene, CDR1 is SEHNR and CDR2 is FQNEAQ (reference sequence).